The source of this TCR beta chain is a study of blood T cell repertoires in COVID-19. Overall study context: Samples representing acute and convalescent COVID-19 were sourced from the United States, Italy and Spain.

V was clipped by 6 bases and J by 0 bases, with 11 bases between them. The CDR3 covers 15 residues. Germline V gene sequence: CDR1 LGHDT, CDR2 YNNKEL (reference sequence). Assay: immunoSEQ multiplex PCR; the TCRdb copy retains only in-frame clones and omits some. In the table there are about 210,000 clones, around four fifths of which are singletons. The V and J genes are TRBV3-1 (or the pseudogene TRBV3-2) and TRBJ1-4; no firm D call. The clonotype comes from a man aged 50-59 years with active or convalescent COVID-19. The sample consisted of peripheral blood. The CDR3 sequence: CASSSVIATNEKLFF. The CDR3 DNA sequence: TGTGCCAGCAGTTCAGTCATTGCAACTAATGAAAAACTGTTTTTT.